These T cell receptor beta chains were read from a single sample in a study of Graves' ophthalmopathy and Graves' hyperthyroidism. TCRdb processed the multiplex PCR reads anew with MiXCR; each CDR3 protein has one entry. The top ten clones hold less than 6% of a sample with 150,000 or so distinct CDR3 sequences, 37% of them seen once. Sequenced: peripheral blood. The source of these receptors is a woman aged 35 to 49 with Graves' ophthalmopathy. Each CDR3 is given with its conserved first and last residue. The D gene is left open where the match is weak. Rows give clone size only sometimes, using once, few, many, or a class for an expanded clone.

clone_size: many
j_call: TRBJ1-5
v_call: TRBV6-2/TRBV6-3
d_call: -
cdr3_nt: TGTGCCAGCAGTTTAACGCAGGGGTATAGCAATCAGCCCCAGCATTTT
cdr3_aa: CASSLTQGYSNQPQHF

clone_size: -
j_call: TRBJ2-7
v_call: TRBV28
d_call: TRBD2
cdr3_nt: TGTGCCAGCAGTTTCGGAGTGCGGGGGTGGCGGGAGGACTCCTACGAGCAGTACTTC
cdr3_aa: CASSFGVRGWREDSYEQYF

clone_size: -
j_call: TRBJ1-2
v_call: TRBV6-1
d_call: -
cdr3_nt: TGTGCCAGCATCGCGACCGGGACTTACTCCAACTATGGCTACACCTTC
cdr3_aa: CASIATGTYSNYGYTF

clone_size: -
j_call: TRBJ1-2
v_call: TRBV7-2
d_call: -
cdr3_nt: TGTGCCAGCAGCCCAGACAGGAAGAACTATGGCTACACCTTC
cdr3_aa: CASSPDRKNYGYTF

clone_size: many
j_call: TRBJ2-7
v_call: TRBV6-2/TRBV6-3
d_call: -
cdr3_nt: TGTGCCAGCAGTCAACCCCAGGGTCCGGGCGAGCAGTACTTC
cdr3_aa: CASSQPQGPGEQYF

clone_size: -
j_call: TRBJ2-2
v_call: TRBV19
d_call: -
cdr3_nt: TGTGCCAGTAGGCCGGAGTTTGCGAACACCGGGGAGCTGTTTTTT
cdr3_aa: CASRPEFANTGELFF

clone_size: many
j_call: TRBJ2-5
v_call: TRBV4-2
d_call: TRBD2
cdr3_nt: TGTGCCAGCAGCCAAGACCGGCTAGCGGATTGGGAGACCCAGTACTTC
cdr3_aa: CASSQDRLADWETQYF

clone_size: -
j_call: TRBJ2-7
v_call: TRBV7-8
d_call: TRBD2
cdr3_nt: TGTGCCAGCAGCCTAAAGACGGCGGGAGGAAGGACCTACGAGCAGTACTTC
cdr3_aa: CASSLKTAGGRTYEQYF

clone_size: -
j_call: TRBJ1-3
v_call: TRBV28
d_call: -
cdr3_nt: TGTGCCAGCAGTTCCTTCAATGGAGTCGGCTCTGGAAACACCATATATTTT
cdr3_aa: CASSSFNGVGSGNTIYF

clone_size: many
j_call: TRBJ1-5
v_call: TRBV6-1
d_call: TRBD1
cdr3_nt: TGTGCCAGTAGACAGGGGACGGGCAATCAGCCCCAGCATTTT
cdr3_aa: CASRQGTGNQPQHF

clone_size: -
j_call: TRBJ2-7
v_call: TRBV28
d_call: TRBD2
cdr3_nt: TGTGCCAGCAGTTACTCGGTGACTAGCGACGAGCAGTACTTC
cdr3_aa: CASSYSVTSDEQYF

clone_size: -
j_call: TRBJ2-5
v_call: TRBV28
d_call: -
cdr3_nt: TGTGCCAGCAGCTCGGGACGCCAAGAGACCCAGTACTTC
cdr3_aa: CASSSGRQETQYF

clone_size: many
j_call: TRBJ2-7
v_call: TRBV11-1
d_call: TRBD1
cdr3_nt: TGTGCCAGCAGTCCTACGACAGGGACCTACGAGCAGTACTTC
cdr3_aa: CASSPTTGTYEQYF

clone_size: -
j_call: TRBJ2-5
v_call: TRBV7-2
d_call: -
cdr3_nt: TGTGCCAGCAGCTTAGTAATTGCGAACCCTCAAGAGACCCAGTACTTC
cdr3_aa: CASSLVIANPQETQYF

clone_size: many
j_call: TRBJ1-2
v_call: TRBV4-1
d_call: TRBD1
cdr3_nt: TGCGCCAGCAGCCAAGATGCTGGGACAGGCTCCCCCCCCCTCTATGGCTACACCTTC
cdr3_aa: CASSQDAGTGSPPLYGYTF

clone_size: -
j_call: TRBJ2-7
v_call: TRBV6-2/TRBV6-3
d_call: -
cdr3_nt: TGTGCCAGCAGTTCTTTTTACGAGCAGTACTTC
cdr3_aa: CASSSFYEQYF

clone_size: many
j_call: TRBJ2-7
v_call: TRBV5-1
d_call: TRBD2
cdr3_nt: TGCGCCAGCAGCACCGGGACTAGCGGACCCTACGAGCAGTACTTC
cdr3_aa: CASSTGTSGPYEQYF

clone_size: -
j_call: TRBJ1-2
v_call: TRBV24-1
d_call: -
cdr3_nt: TGTGCCACCAGTGGAGGCACAGGAACTAACTATGGCTACACCTTC
cdr3_aa: CATSGGTGTNYGYTF

clone_size: many
j_call: TRBJ2-4
v_call: TRBV28
d_call: -
cdr3_nt: TGTGCCAGCAGTTTCCGCCAAAGCGCCAAAAACATTCAGTACTTC
cdr3_aa: CASSFRQSAKNIQYF

clone_size: many
j_call: TRBJ2-5
v_call: TRBV29-1
d_call: TRBD2
cdr3_nt: TGCAGAGCGGGAGGTGATGAGACCCAGTACTTC
cdr3_aa: CRAGGDETQYF

clone_size: -
j_call: TRBJ1-2
v_call: TRBV10-2
d_call: -
cdr3_nt: TGCGCCAGCAGTGAGCCAGGGCCGCCCCGTTTGGGCTACACCTTC
cdr3_aa: CASSEPGPPRLGYTF

clone_size: -
j_call: TRBJ2-5
v_call: TRBV29-1
d_call: -
cdr3_nt: TGCAGCGTTCGGTGGTCGAGGACCCAGTACTTC
cdr3_aa: CSVRWSRTQYF

clone_size: -
j_call: TRBJ2-7
v_call: TRBV4-3
d_call: TRBD2
cdr3_nt: TGCGCCAGCAGCCCCGGGACTAGGCACGAGCAGTACTTC
cdr3_aa: CASSPGTRHEQYF

clone_size: -
j_call: TRBJ2-5
v_call: TRBV12-3/TRBV12-4
d_call: TRBD1
cdr3_nt: TGTGCCAGCAGTCACCGGGACAGGCTGGGGGAGACCCAGTACTTC
cdr3_aa: CASSHRDRLGETQYF

clone_size: -
j_call: TRBJ1-1
v_call: TRBV30
d_call: -
cdr3_nt: TGTGCCTGGAGTGTACCGGCGCCAGAAGCTTTCTTT
cdr3_aa: CAWSVPAPEAFF

clone_size: many
j_call: TRBJ2-2
v_call: TRBV6-5
d_call: -
cdr3_nt: TGTGCCAGCAGTTACGGGATGAACACCGGGGAGCTGTTTTTT
cdr3_aa: CASSYGMNTGELFF

clone_size: many
j_call: TRBJ1-1
v_call: TRBV11-3
d_call: TRBD1
cdr3_nt: TGTGCCAGCAGCTTAGGGGCGGGGATGGCAGGGGGTAGGAACACTGAAGCTTTCTTT
cdr3_aa: CASSLGAGMAGGRNTEAFF

clone_size: few
j_call: TRBJ1-6
v_call: TRBV19
d_call: -
cdr3_nt: TGTGCCAGTAGTTCTCTAGGACAGCATAATTCACCCCTCCACTTT
cdr3_aa: CASSSLGQHNSPLHF

clone_size: many
j_call: TRBJ2-5
v_call: TRBV15
d_call: -
cdr3_nt: TGTGCCACCAGCAGAGATTTTCAGGGAGAGACCCAGTACTTC
cdr3_aa: CATSRDFQGETQYF

clone_size: once
j_call: TRBJ1-3
v_call: TRBV4-1
d_call: -
cdr3_nt: TGCGCCAGCAGCCAAGTCCAGGGCTCTGGAAACACCATATATTTT
cdr3_aa: CASSQVQGSGNTIYF

clone_size: many
j_call: TRBJ1-5
v_call: TRBV29-1
d_call: -
cdr3_nt: TGCAGCGTTGACATCAATCAGCCCCAGCATTTT
cdr3_aa: CSVDINQPQHF

clone_size: -
j_call: TRBJ1-5
v_call: TRBV10-2
d_call: -
cdr3_nt: TGCGCCAGCAGGTGGAATAGCAATCAGCCCCAGCATTTT
cdr3_aa: CASRWNSNQPQHF

clone_size: many
j_call: TRBJ1-2
v_call: TRBV6-5
d_call: -
cdr3_nt: TGTGCCAGCACGCAAGGCTATGGCTACACCTTC
cdr3_aa: CASTQGYGYTF

clone_size: many
j_call: TRBJ1-1
v_call: TRBV10-3
d_call: -
cdr3_nt: TGTGCCATCAGTGAGTCCTCAGGGGAAGCTTTCTTT
cdr3_aa: CAISESSGEAFF

clone_size: many
j_call: TRBJ2-7
v_call: TRBV28
d_call: TRBD1
cdr3_nt: TGTGCCAGCGACCGTGGGGACAGTCTCTACGAGCAGTACTTC
cdr3_aa: CASDRGDSLYEQYF

clone_size: once
j_call: TRBJ1-2
v_call: TRBV24-1
d_call: -
cdr3_nt: TGTGCCACCAGTGCAGGGACATTTGGGGACAACTATGGCTACACCTTC
cdr3_aa: CATSAGTFGDNYGYTF

clone_size: -
j_call: TRBJ2-7
v_call: TRBV12-5
d_call: -
cdr3_nt: TGTGCTAGTCAGACAGACTACTACGAGCAGTACTTC
cdr3_aa: CASQTDYYEQYF

clone_size: many
j_call: TRBJ2-7
v_call: TRBV11-2
d_call: -
cdr3_nt: TGTGCCAGCAGCTCAGGGGGGGCGGGAGGTAGCGAGCAGTACTTC
cdr3_aa: CASSSGGAGGSEQYF

clone_size: many
j_call: TRBJ1-1
v_call: TRBV5-1
d_call: -
cdr3_nt: TGCGCCAGCAGCTTGGCAGTAAGAGGGGGCACTGAAGCTTTCTTT
cdr3_aa: CASSLAVRGGTEAFF

clone_size: many
j_call: TRBJ1-2
v_call: TRBV20-1
d_call: -
cdr3_nt: TGCAGTGCCTACTTGGGGGGCAACTATGGCTACACCTTC
cdr3_aa: CSAYLGGNYGYTF

clone_size: -
j_call: TRBJ2-2
v_call: TRBV19
d_call: -
cdr3_nt: TGTGCGAGTAGTAGGGGATTTATAACCGGGGAGCTGTTTTTT
cdr3_aa: CASSRGFITGELFF

clone_size: medium-sized
j_call: TRBJ2-7
v_call: TRBV15
d_call: -
cdr3_nt: TGTGCCACCAGCAGAGATCGGGGATACGAGCAGTACTTC
cdr3_aa: CATSRDRGYEQYF

clone_size: -
j_call: TRBJ1-1
v_call: TRBV15
d_call: TRBD1
cdr3_nt: TGTGCCACCAGCAGAGATCCGGGACAGGTGATCCCCAACACTGAAGCTTTCTTT
cdr3_aa: CATSRDPGQVIPNTEAFF

clone_size: -
j_call: TRBJ1-1
v_call: TRBV12-3/TRBV12-4
d_call: -
cdr3_nt: TGTGCCAGCATCTCGCTAGGGAACACTGAAGCTTTCTTT
cdr3_aa: CASISLGNTEAFF

clone_size: many
j_call: TRBJ2-2
v_call: TRBV6-1
d_call: -
cdr3_nt: TGTGCCAGCAGTGAGCCGGTGATGAACACCGGGGAGCTGTTTTTT
cdr3_aa: CASSEPVMNTGELFF

clone_size: -
j_call: TRBJ1-3
v_call: TRBV2
d_call: -
cdr3_nt: TGTGCCAGCAGTGGTGGGAGCTCTGGAAACACCATATATTTT
cdr3_aa: CASSGGSSGNTIYF

clone_size: many
j_call: TRBJ1-2
v_call: TRBV6-2/TRBV6-3
d_call: -
cdr3_nt: TGTGCCAGCAGTCAACAGGGTAACTATGGCTACACCTTC
cdr3_aa: CASSQQGNYGYTF

clone_size: -
j_call: TRBJ1-1
v_call: TRBV4-1
d_call: -
cdr3_nt: TGCGCCAGCAGCTTAGTCGCAGACTTGAACACTGAAGCTTTCTTT
cdr3_aa: CASSLVADLNTEAFF

clone_size: few
j_call: TRBJ1-2
v_call: TRBV4-1
d_call: -
cdr3_nt: TGCGCCAGCAGCCAAGAGCGGGGGGAGAACTATGGCTACACCTTC
cdr3_aa: CASSQERGENYGYTF

clone_size: many
j_call: TRBJ2-6
v_call: TRBV11-2
d_call: -
cdr3_nt: TGTGCCAGCAGCTTAGACGGTTCGTCTGGGGCCAACGTCCTGACTTTC
cdr3_aa: CASSLDGSSGANVLTF

clone_size: -
j_call: TRBJ1-5
v_call: TRBV12-3/TRBV12-4
d_call: -
cdr3_nt: TGTGCCAGCAGCAGATGGATTGGCAATCAGCCCCAGCATTTT
cdr3_aa: CASSRWIGNQPQHF

clone_size: many
j_call: TRBJ2-7
v_call: TRBV7-2
d_call: -
cdr3_nt: TGTGCCAGCAGCTCAGGCGTCGAGCAGTACTTC
cdr3_aa: CASSSGVEQYF

clone_size: -
j_call: TRBJ1-6
v_call: TRBV6-5
d_call: TRBD1
cdr3_nt: TGTGCCAGCAGTTACAGGGACAGGGTGACACCCCTCCACTTT
cdr3_aa: CASSYRDRVTPLHF

clone_size: many
j_call: TRBJ1-5
v_call: TRBV11-1
d_call: -
cdr3_nt: TGTGCCAGCAGCTTAGGGCTTAGCAGATTAAATCAGCCCCAGCATTTT
cdr3_aa: CASSLGLSRLNQPQHF

clone_size: many
j_call: TRBJ1-1
v_call: TRBV6-5
d_call: TRBD1
cdr3_nt: TGTGCCAGCAGTTACGGGACAGGGGTTCGCGCTGAAGCTTTCTTT
cdr3_aa: CASSYGTGVRAEAFF

clone_size: few
j_call: TRBJ1-2
v_call: TRBV27
d_call: TRBD1
cdr3_nt: TGTGCCAGCAGTTTATCACAGGGGGCGCTTGGCTACACCTTC
cdr3_aa: CASSLSQGALGYTF

clone_size: -
j_call: TRBJ2-7
v_call: TRBV6-2/TRBV6-3
d_call: TRBD1
cdr3_nt: TGTGCCAGCAGCCGAACAGGGGAGATCGCCGAGCAGTACTTC
cdr3_aa: CASSRTGEIAEQYF

clone_size: many
j_call: TRBJ1-6
v_call: TRBV12-3/TRBV12-4
d_call: TRBD1
cdr3_nt: TGTGCCAGCAGCCATAAACCGGACAGGGGTTATAATTCACCCCTCCACTTT
cdr3_aa: CASSHKPDRGYNSPLHF

clone_size: -
j_call: TRBJ2-7
v_call: TRBV5-1
d_call: -
cdr3_nt: TGCGCCAGCAGCTTGGGATGGGGCTCCTACGAGCAGTACTTC
cdr3_aa: CASSLGWGSYEQYF